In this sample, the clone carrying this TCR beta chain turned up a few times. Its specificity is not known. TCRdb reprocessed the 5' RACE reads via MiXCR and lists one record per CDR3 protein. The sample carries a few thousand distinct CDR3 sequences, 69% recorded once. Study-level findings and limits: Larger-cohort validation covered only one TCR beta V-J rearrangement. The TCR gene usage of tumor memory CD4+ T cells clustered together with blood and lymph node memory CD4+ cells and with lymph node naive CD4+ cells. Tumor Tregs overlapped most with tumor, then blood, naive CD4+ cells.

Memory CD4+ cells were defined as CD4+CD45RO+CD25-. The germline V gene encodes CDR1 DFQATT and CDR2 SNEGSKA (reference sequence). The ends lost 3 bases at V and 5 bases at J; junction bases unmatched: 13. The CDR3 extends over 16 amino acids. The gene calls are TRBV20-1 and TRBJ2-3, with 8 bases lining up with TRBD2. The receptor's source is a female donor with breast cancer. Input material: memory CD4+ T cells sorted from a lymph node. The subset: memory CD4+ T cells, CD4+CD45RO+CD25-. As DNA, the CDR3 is TGCAGTGCTAGCCCCACTGAGCGGGGGCCGGGAGATACGCAGTATTTT. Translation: CSASPTERGPGDTQYF.